This T cell receptor beta chain came from a study of radiotherapy plus CTLA-4 blockade in lung cancer. Study-wide results and limits: Increased serum interferon-beta after radiation also reportedly predicted response strongly.

This CDR3 region has 13 residues. Germline CDR1 is SGHTA and CDR2 is FQGTGA. The V and J ends lost 2 bases and 0 bases respectively, with 4 bases between them. As regards this clone: Its antigen is not identified.

Profiling relied on immunoSEQ multiplex PCR, and the TCRdb table lists in-frame clones only, not all of them. The table shows 85,000 to 90,000 clones, with approximately 79% occurring only once. The sequence derives from a human donor with non-small cell lung cancer that progressed on radiotherapy plus ipilimumab. Sequences were derived from peripheral blood, sampled from a patient treated with radiotherapy plus ipilimumab. The J gene is TRBJ2-5, the V gene TRBV7-3; D is uncertain. Here the CDR3 reads CASSLGYQETQYF. For the CDR3, the DNA is TGTGCCAGCAGCTTAGGGTACCAAGAGACCCAGTACTTC.